Listed here is a single TCR beta chain. The antigen remains undetermined. The data originate from a study of post-analysis software for immune sequencing data. Included in the TCR beta cDNA libraries were unique molecular identifiers. One entry per CDR3 protein results from TCRdb running MiXCR on the PCR reads. The sample holds 350,000 to 450,000 distinct CDR3 sequences; around 33% are singletons and the top ten take roughly 12%. Overall study results and limits: Strong co-clustering by F measure linked samples that shared a preparation batch. Comparison of patients with controls showed 5 or 6 TRBV segments more frequent in patients, TRBV5-6, TRBV5-1 and TRBV20-1 among them.

The CDR3 consists of 15 residues. CDR1 is SEHNR and CDR2 is FQNEAQ in the germline V gene (reference sequence). With 5 bases clipped from V and 5 bases from J, the junction kept 11 bases outside the gene matches. This TCR came from a girl between 10 and 17 years old with multiple sclerosis. This rearrangement joins TRBV7-9 to TRBJ1-1, with 7 bases lining up with TRBD1. The sequenced material came from blood. In DNA form, the CDR3 reads TGTGCCAGCAGCCCGCCGTACAGGGGAGAGACTGAAGCTTTCTTT. This translates into CASSPPYRGETEAFF.